These 25 T cell receptor beta chains were sequenced from one sample in a study of T cell repertoires in ileal Crohn's disease. Measured with immunoSEQ multiplex PCR; TCRdb has only the in-frame clones, and not every one. The sample records 55,000 to 65,000 clones, 70% to 90% being singletons. Specified time point: neoterminal ileum biopsy at postoperative endoscopy, about 6 months after surgery. The sample was ileal tissue. These receptors were taken from an adult with Crohn's disease.

V usage is TRBV5-1 and J usage is TRBJ2-2; a possible D gene is TRBD2 (5 bases). This CDR3 contains 13 residues. Germline V gene data show CDR1 as SGHRS and CDR2 as YFSETQ. The V end was cut by 5 bases, the J end by 6 bases, with 11 bases between. CDR3 DNA: TGCGCCAGCAGGCGAGGGAGCGCCGGGGAGCTGTTTTTT. This translates into CASRRGSAGELFF.

A note on this clone: A junction boundary mismatches the germline segment, possibly from a read error. J is TRBJ2-5 and V is TRBV19; 7 positions agree with TRBD2. This CDR3 has 11 amino acids. Germline lookup yields CDR1 LNHDA and CDR2 SQIVND (reference sequence). The DNA of the CDR3 is TGTGCCAGTAGTATCTCTTGGGGACTACACTTC. Encoded protein: CASSISWGLHF.

The V call is TRBV7-2, the J call TRBJ1-6; tentative D call: TRBD1 (6 bases). CDR1 and CDR2 (germline): SGHTA, FQGNSA. With 4 bases removed from V and 7 bases from J, the gap between germline ends came to 20 bases. There are 17 residues in the CDR3. CDR3 residues: CASSSSSAGGWNSPLHF. CDR3 nucleotides: TGTGCCAGCAGCTCTTCCAGTGCGGGGGGCTGGAATTCACCCCTCCACTTT.

The rearrangement joins TRBV4-1 to TRBJ1-2; D is perhaps TRBD1 (5 bases). V lost 0 bases, J lost 6 bases, and 8 bases lay in between. This CDR3 is 13 amino acids long. Germline loops: CDR1 MGHRA, CDR2 YSYEKL. The CDR3 sequence is CASSQETVDGYTF. The CDR3, as DNA: TGCGCCAGCAGCCAAGAGACAGTAGATGGCTACACCTTC.

CDR3 bases: TGCGCCAGCAGCTCGGACAGTTACGAGCAGTACTTC. This sequence encodes CASSSDSYEQYF. The J gene is TRBJ2-7, the V gene TRBV5-1, with D possibly TRBD1 on 6 matching bases. The V gene lost 3 bases and the J gene lost 4 bases, with 8 bases spanning the gap. In germline, CDR1 is SGHRS, CDR2 YFSETQ. CDR3 length: 12 amino acids. Full variable domain (remainder filled in from reference TRBV5-1 and TRBJ2-7): KAGVTQTPRYLIKTRGQQVTLSCSPISGHRSVSWYQQTPGQGLQFLFEYFSETQRNKGNFPGRFSGRQFSNSRSEMNVSTLELGDSALYLCASSSDSYEQYFGPGTRLTVT.

V gene TRBV30 combines with J gene TRBJ2-2; 7 bases align to TRBD1. The germline V gene encodes CDR1 GTSNPN and CDR2 SVGIG (reference sequence). Trimming at V came to 4 bases and at J to 2 bases, leaving 19 bases not matched to a gene. This CDR3 region has 19 residues. DNA of the CDR3: TGTGCCTGGAAAAGGCTCATCGGGACAGTTATTTCTAACACCGGGGAGCTGTTTTTT. Amino acid sequence: CAWKRLIGTVISNTGELFF.

This clone appeared a single time. The chain joins TRBV18 to TRBJ2-5; D remains ambiguous. Per the germline V gene, CDR1 is KGHSH and CDR2 is LQKENI. This CDR3 spans 13 amino acids. V was trimmed by 2 bases and J by 1 base, leaving 5 bases between them. The CDR3 DNA reads TGTGCCAGCTCACCAAATATCCAAGAGACCCAGTACTTC. This gives the protein CASSPNIQETQYF.

The DNA for the CDR3 is TGCAGTGCTAGTTTTCCGGGACACTTTTTTTTT. This translates into CSASFPGHFFF. This rearrangement joins TRBV20-1 to TRBJ1-4, with D possibly TRBD1 on 6 matching bases. There are 11 residues in the CDR3. Per germline, CDR1 DFQATT and CDR2 SNEGSKA (reference sequence). Trimming took 3 bases from V and 17 from J, leaving 16 bases between them.

The rearrangement joins TRBV19 to TRBJ1-5, with a tentative D call TRBD1 (5 bases). V lost 8 bases and J 7 bases, leaving 18 bases between the germline ends. Germline V gives CDR1 LNHDA, CDR2 SQIVND (reference sequence). This CDR3 comprises 14 residues. CDR3 DNA sequence: TGTGCCAGTGGGAACACCCTTTCAGGGCAGCCCCAGCATTTT. Protein: CASGNTLSGQPQHF.

The rearrangement uses TRBV7-8 and TRBJ1-1; D call uncertain. Germline CDR1 and CDR2: SGHVS and FQNEAQ. V lost 5 bases, J lost 6 bases, and 13 bases lay in between. This CDR3 is 13 amino acids long. In DNA form, the CDR3 reads TGTGCCAGCAGCCTCATCATGGGCGCTGAAGCTTTCTTT. This translates into CASSLIMGAEAFF.

The rearrangement joins TRBV7-8 to TRBJ2-7; 9 nucleotides match TRBD1. The CDR3 runs to 15 residues. Losses at the gene ends were 5 bases for V and 2 bases for J; bases not matched to a gene: 7. CDR1 is SGHVS and CDR2 is FQNEAQ in the germline V gene. CDR3 in DNA: TGTGCCAGCAGCCCGGACAGGGGTAAGACCTACGAGCAGTACTTC. Its protein product is CASSPDRGKTYEQYF.

The chain has TRBV11-2 and TRBJ1-1; 7 bases match TRBD1. The V segment lost 5 bases and the J segment 5 bases; nucleotides outside the gene matches: 8. The CDR3 runs to 14 residues. In germline, CDR1 is SGHAT, CDR2 FQNNGV. CDR3: CASSIRGTGTEAFF. DNA of the CDR3: TGTGCCAGCAGCATCAGGGGGACGGGTACTGAAGCTTTCTTT. The whole variable domain, filled in from reference TRBV11-2 and TRBJ1-1, reads EAGVAQSPRYKIIEKRQSVAFWCNPISGHATLYWYQQILGQGPKLLIQFQNNGVVDDSQLPKDRFSAERLKGVDSTLKIQPAKLEDSAVYLCASSIRGTGTEAFFGQGTRLTVV.

This chain joins TRBV7-9 and TRBJ1-3; maybe TRBD1 (5 bases). V was shortened by 5 bases and J by 0 bases, with 14 bases between the two germline ends. The CDR3 has 16 residues. The V gene's germline CDR1 is SEHNR and CDR2 FQNEAQ (reference sequence). The CDR3 protein is CASSPQALSSGNTIYF. For the CDR3, the DNA is TGTGCCAGCAGCCCACAGGCCCTGAGCTCTGGAAACACCATATATTTT.

The J gene is TRBJ2-1, the V gene TRBV29-1; D call uncertain. V lost 7 bases and J lost 0, with 7 bases in between. The CDR3 length is 12 residues. Germline CDR1 and CDR2: SQVTM and ANQGSEA. Here the CDR3 DNA reads TGCAGCGGTACAAACTCCTACAATGAGCAGTTCTTC. Translating gives CSGTNSYNEQFF.

V gene TRBV5-6 combines with J gene TRBJ1-1, with unresolved D. Germline-derived CDR1 and CDR2 are SGHDT and YYEEEE. V lost 0 bases and J 3 bases, leaving 15 bases between the germline ends. The CDR3 spans 16 residues. In DNA, the CDR3 is TGTGCCAGCAGCTTGGGGGAAGTAGGACTACACACTGAAGCTTTCTTT. This gives the protein CASSLGEVGLHTEAFF.

The chain combines TRBV11-3 with TRBJ1-1, with D possibly being TRBD1 (6 bases). This CDR3 has 13 amino acids. Trimming shortened V by 3 bases and J by 8 bases, and 13 bases separated the two germline ends. Germline V gene data show CDR1 as SGHNT and CDR2 as YENEEA. The CDR3, as DNA: TGTGCCAGCAGCTTCTCGGGGGGCCCCGAAGCTTTCTTT. Protein sequence: CASSFSGGPEAFF.

This clone occurred once. The chain uses TRBV5-6 and TRBJ2-7; TRBD1 aligns across 11 bases. The CDR3 is 15 amino acids. Trimming removed 4 bases from V and 6 bases from J; junction bases left unmatched: 9. The germline gives CDR1 SGHDT, CDR2 YYEEEE. DNA for the CDR3: TGTGCCAGCAGCGTGCCCGGGACAGGGGGAGGCGAGCAGTACTTC. Encoded protein: CASSVPGTGGGEQYF.

The chain joins TRBV28 to TRBJ1-2; 7 nucleotides match TRBD1. Germline V gene sequence: CDR1 MDHEN, CDR2 SYDVKM. There are 14 residues in the CDR3. V trimming: 6 bases; J trimming: 0 bases; junction bases outside the gene matches: 4. The CDR3 DNA follows: TGTGCCAGCAGCCGACAGGGAACTAACTATGGCTACACCTTC. Amino acid sequence: CASSRQGTNYGYTF.

The chain employs TRBV9 and TRBJ2-1; D ambiguous. This CDR3 has 14 amino acids. Germline loops: CDR1 SGDLS, CDR2 YYNGEE. Trimming left V 3 bases short and J 5 bases short, with 12 bases between. CDR3 in amino acids: CASSESHSDNEQFF. The CDR3 DNA reads as TGTGCCAGCAGCGAAAGCCATTCTGACAATGAGCAGTTCTTC.

The V and J genes are TRBV19 and TRBJ2-1; unclear D gene. The CDR3 spans 15 residues. Germline CDR1 and CDR2: LNHDA and SQIVND (reference sequence). With 5 bases removed from V and 2 bases from J, the gap between germline ends came to 13 bases. CDR3 protein: CASSRTEKTYNEQFF. DNA for the CDR3: TGTGCCAGTAGTCGCACAGAGAAAACCTACAATGAGCAGTTCTTC.

The gene calls are TRBV5-4 and TRBJ2-5, with 8 nucleotides matching TRBD1. With V trimmed by 4 bases and J by 2 bases, 7 bases remained unmatched. The CDR3 runs to 15 residues. Germline V gene data show CDR1 as SGHNT and CDR2 as YYREEE (reference sequence). CDR3 DNA sequence: TGTGCCAGCAGCCCTGGCCGGACAGGGCAAGAGACCCAGTACTTC. The encoded protein is CASSPGRTGQETQYF.

V and J are TRBV5-1 and TRBJ2-3, with 13 bases identical to TRBD2. CDR1 and CDR2 (germline): SGHRS, YFSETQ. The CDR3 is 16 amino acids. V shed 7 bases, J shed 3 bases, and the junction held 8 bases outside the gene matches. The CDR3 is CASDHRLAGGTDTQYF. The CDR3 bases are TGCGCCAGCGACCATCGACTAGCGGGGGGTACAGATACGCAGTATTTT.

The genes are TRBV2 and TRBJ2-1, with 7 bases lining up with TRBD2. CDR1 is SNHLY and CDR2 is FYNNEI in the germline V gene. The CDR3 loop spans 15 amino acids. V was pared by 1 base and J by 7 bases, with 7 bases of the junction left unmatched. CDR3 amino acids: CASSEEWGGKNEQFF. CDR3 sequence (DNA): TGTGCCAGCAGTGAAGAGTGGGGGGGTAAGAATGAGCAGTTCTTC.

The chain employs TRBV10-3 and TRBJ2-3; TRBD1 agrees at 10 bases. V gave up 5 bases and J gave up 5 bases; unmatched junction bases: 16. The CDR3 sequence is 18 residues long. The germline V gene encodes CDR1 ENHRY and CDR2 SYGVKD. The CDR3 reads CAISRNPPGTGVIDTQYF. The CDR3 DNA is TGTGCCATCAGTCGAAATCCTCCAGGGACAGGGGTTATAGATACGCAGTATTTT.

J is TRBJ1-1 and V is TRBV28; D is ambiguous. The V end lost 8 bases, the J end lost 7 bases, and 20 bases lay between the germline ends. The germline CDR1 and CDR2 sequences are MDHEN and SYDVKM. This CDR3 comprises 14 residues. The CDR3 bases are TGTGCCAGCCGACTTCTAATACTACCCTATGAAGCTTTCTTT. This translates into CASRLLILPYEAFF.